Detailed here is one T cell receptor (beta chain). The sample comes from a study of shared clonotypes between healthy human individuals. The overall study: Donor composition was a couple of women and a few men, aged 18 to 49.

The ends lost 7 bases at V and 7 bases at J; junction bases unmatched: 15. Germline assignment: CDR1 MGHRA and CDR2 YSYEKL. CDR3 length: 15 amino acids. Produced via immunoSEQ multiplex PCR; TCRdb's table is partial and in-frame only. The table lists over 400,000 clones, roughly 80% of them singletons, with approximately 12% in the top ten. This TCR derives from a woman in her forties in good health. Some clones in this sample may be carry-over from other donors' samples. The sample taken for sequencing was PBMCs. The V call is TRBV4-1, the J call TRBJ2-7; TRBD2 matches 8 bases. CDR3 in amino acids: CASTLTSGLVGEQYF. CDR3 nucleotide sequence: TGCGCCAGCACACTAACTAGCGGTCTTGTAGGGGAGCAGTACTTC.